The rows below give T cell receptor beta chains drawn from one sample of a study of cytotoxic CD8 clonotypes in ibrutinib-treated CLL. Data came from immunoSEQ multiplex PCR; TCRdb stores just in-frame clones and leaves some out. The table records 160,000 or so clones, over 65% of them present only once. The sequencing here drew on PBMCs, taken after 12 months of ibrutinib treatment. The receptors here all came from a human donor with chronic lymphocytic leukemia. Each CDR3 is given with its conserved first and last residue. The D gene is left open where the match is weak. The size entry is marked missing in some rows and otherwise reads once, few, many or a size class.

abundance: NA
j_gene: TRBJ2-1
v_gene: TRBV27
d_gene: TRBD2
CDR3aa: CASSLPSGSSYNEQFF
CDR3nt: TGTGCCAGCAGTTTGCCTAGCGGGAGCTCCTACAATGAGCAGTTCTTC

abundance: NA
j_gene: TRBJ2-7
v_gene: TRBV19
d_gene: NA
CDR3aa: CASSPDRDRNEQYF
CDR3nt: TGTGCCAGTAGTCCAGACCGGGATCGTAACGAGCAGTACTTC

abundance: NA
j_gene: TRBJ1-3
v_gene: TRBV18
d_gene: NA
CDR3aa: CASSLGSGNTIYF
CDR3nt: TGTGCCAGCTCACTCGGCTCTGGAAACACCATATATTTT

abundance: NA
j_gene: TRBJ1-1
v_gene: TRBV6-1
d_gene: NA
CDR3aa: CASIKPANTEAFF
CDR3nt: TGTGCCAGCATCAAGCCCGCGAACACTGAAGCTTTCTTT

abundance: once
j_gene: TRBJ1-2
v_gene: TRBV9
d_gene: TRBD1
CDR3aa: CASSVAGQGGYGYTF
CDR3nt: TGTGCCAGCAGCGTAGCTGGACAGGGTGGCTATGGCTACACCTTC

abundance: few
j_gene: TRBJ2-2
v_gene: TRBV7-9
d_gene: NA
CDR3aa: CASSFSITGELFF
CDR3nt: TGTGCCAGCAGCTTCAGCATCACCGGGGAGCTGTTTTTT

abundance: once
j_gene: TRBJ1-2
v_gene: TRBV28
d_gene: TRBD1
CDR3aa: CASRTSPGTGGPSYGYTF
CDR3nt: TGTGCCAGCAGAACTAGTCCCGGGACAGGGGGCCCAAGCTATGGCTACACCTTC

abundance: few
j_gene: TRBJ2-1
v_gene: TRBV12-5
d_gene: NA
CDR3aa: CASARRYNEQFF
CDR3nt: TGTGCTAGTGCAAGACGGTACAATGAGCAGTTCTTC

abundance: NA
j_gene: TRBJ1-3
v_gene: TRBV4-3
d_gene: NA
CDR3aa: CASSQDPQGGGYYSGNTIYF
CDR3nt: TGCGCCAGCAGCCAAGATCCCCAGGGCGGGGGATACTACTCTGGAAACACCATATATTTT

abundance: NA
j_gene: TRBJ2-7
v_gene: TRBV2
d_gene: TRBD2
CDR3aa: CASSDSGSLYEQYF
CDR3nt: TGTGCCAGCAGTGATAGCGGGAGTCTCTACGAGCAGTACTTC

abundance: NA
j_gene: TRBJ1-5
v_gene: TRBV28
d_gene: NA
CDR3aa: CACGWSINQPQHF
CDR3nt: TGTGCCTGCGGGTGGAGCATCAATCAGCCCCAGCATTTT

abundance: NA
j_gene: TRBJ1-2
v_gene: TRBV21-1
d_gene: NA
CDR3aa: CASSKVCTGGNLRYGYTF
CDR3nt: TGTGCCAGCAGCAAAGTATGTACAGGGGGCAATCTACGCTATGGCTACACCTTC

abundance: few
j_gene: TRBJ2-3
v_gene: TRBV2
d_gene: NA
CDR3aa: CASSPSWQRSPDTQYF
CDR3nt: TGTGCCAGCTCCCCCTCTTGGCAACGTAGTCCAGATACGCAGTATTTT

abundance: NA
j_gene: TRBJ1-2
v_gene: TRBV5-6
d_gene: NA
CDR3aa: CASSLNENYGYTF
CDR3nt: TGTGCCAGCAGCTTGAACGAAAACTATGGCTACACCTTC

abundance: NA
j_gene: TRBJ2-7
v_gene: TRBV5-8
d_gene: NA
CDR3aa: CASSSSPGRYYEQYF
CDR3nt: TGTGCCAGCAGCTCCTCCCCGGGACGTTACTACGAGCAGTACTTC

abundance: few
j_gene: TRBJ1-1
v_gene: TRBV27
d_gene: TRBD1
CDR3aa: CASRTGMNTEAFF
CDR3nt: TGTGCCAGCAGGACAGGGATGAACACTGAAGCTTTCTTT

abundance: NA
j_gene: TRBJ1-2
v_gene: TRBV27
d_gene: NA
CDR3aa: CASSLDGRRYGYTF
CDR3nt: TGTGCCAGCAGTTTAGACGGACGGAGATATGGCTACACCTTC

abundance: NA
j_gene: TRBJ1-6
v_gene: TRBV28
d_gene: NA
CDR3aa: CASGPLSEPLHF
CDR3nt: TGTGCCAGCGGGCCTTTAAGCGAACCCCTCCACTTT

abundance: NA
j_gene: TRBJ2-7
v_gene: TRBV19
d_gene: NA
CDR3aa: CASRGLGSSYEQYF
CDR3nt: TGTGCCAGCCGAGGACTCGGCAGCTCCTACGAGCAGTACTTC

abundance: NA
j_gene: TRBJ2-7
v_gene: TRBV2
d_gene: NA
CDR3aa: CASSATGSLSYEQYF
CDR3nt: TGTGCCAGCAGCGCCACAGGGTCCCTATCCTACGAGCAGTACTTC

abundance: NA
j_gene: TRBJ2-3
v_gene: TRBV5-1
d_gene: TRBD2
CDR3aa: CASSPSRGLASTDTQYF
CDR3nt: TGCGCCAGCAGCCCATCCAGGGGACTAGCGAGCACAGATACGCAGTATTTT

abundance: NA
j_gene: TRBJ2-5
v_gene: TRBV28
d_gene: TRBD1
CDR3aa: CASSLRGRQETQYF
CDR3nt: TGTGCCAGCAGTTTAAGGGGGCGGCAAGAGACCCAGTACTTC

abundance: NA
j_gene: TRBJ1-1
v_gene: TRBV6-5
d_gene: NA
CDR3aa: CASRDLGRKNTEAFF
CDR3nt: TGTGCCAGCAGGGACTTAGGGAGGAAGAACACTGAAGCTTTCTTT

abundance: NA
j_gene: TRBJ2-7
v_gene: TRBV11-2
d_gene: TRBD2
CDR3aa: CASSKASGRTYEQYF
CDR3nt: TGTGCCAGCTCCAAGGCTAGCGGGAGGACCTACGAGCAGTACTTC

abundance: few
j_gene: TRBJ2-2
v_gene: TRBV5-5
d_gene: NA
CDR3aa: CASSLATDPQNTGELFF
CDR3nt: TGTGCCAGCAGCTTGGCCACGGATCCACAAAACACCGGGGAGCTGTTTTTT

abundance: NA
j_gene: TRBJ2-3
v_gene: TRBV5-6
d_gene: NA
CDR3aa: CASSLRGYTSTDTQYF
CDR3nt: TGTGCCAGCAGCCTCAGGGGTTATACTAGCACAGATACGCAGTATTTT

abundance: NA
j_gene: TRBJ2-7
v_gene: TRBV7-9
d_gene: NA
CDR3aa: CASSPRYADNEQYF
CDR3nt: TGTGCCAGCAGCCCCCGTTACGCCGACAACGAGCAGTACTTC

abundance: NA
j_gene: TRBJ2-6
v_gene: TRBV19
d_gene: NA
CDR3aa: CASRATGYSGANVLTF
CDR3nt: TGTGCCAGTAGAGCGACAGGATACTCTGGGGCCAACGTCCTGACTTTC

abundance: NA
j_gene: TRBJ2-1
v_gene: TRBV7-8
d_gene: NA
CDR3aa: CASSFGLASYNEQFF
CDR3nt: TGTGCCAGCAGCTTCGGGCTAGCCTCCTACAATGAGCAGTTCTTC

abundance: NA
j_gene: TRBJ2-2
v_gene: TRBV4-1
d_gene: NA
CDR3aa: CASSQGPSGTGELFF
CDR3nt: TGCGCCAGCAGCCAAGGACCCTCGGGAACCGGGGAGCTGTTTTTT

abundance: NA
j_gene: TRBJ2-1
v_gene: TRBV4-1
d_gene: NA
CDR3aa: CASSRQESSYNEQFF
CDR3nt: TGCGCCAGCAGCCGTCAGGAGAGCTCCTACAATGAGCAGTTCTTC

abundance: few
j_gene: TRBJ1-6
v_gene: TRBV28
d_gene: NA
CDR3aa: CASSLFRQNSPLHF
CDR3nt: TGTGCCAGCAGTTTATTCCGACAAAATTCACCCCTCCACTTT

abundance: NA
j_gene: TRBJ2-3
v_gene: TRBV9
d_gene: NA
CDR3aa: CASNPSGGPSTDTQYF
CDR3nt: TGTGCCAGCAACCCTTCCGGGGGTCCTAGCACAGATACGCAGTATTTT

abundance: NA
j_gene: TRBJ2-5
v_gene: TRBV5-1
d_gene: NA
CDR3aa: CASSLDGGHQETQYF
CDR3nt: TGCGCCAGCAGCTTGGATGGCGGTCACCAAGAGACCCAGTACTTC

abundance: NA
j_gene: TRBJ1-1
v_gene: TRBV28
d_gene: NA
CDR3aa: CASSFSLDQSVNTEAFF
CDR3nt: TGTGCCAGCAGTTTCTCCCTTGACCAGTCGGTGAACACTGAAGCTTTCTTT

abundance: NA
j_gene: TRBJ2-7
v_gene: TRBV6-6
d_gene: NA
CDR3aa: CASSSDSSYEQYF
CDR3nt: TGTGCCAGCAGTTCCGACAGTTCCTACGAGCAGTACTTC

abundance: NA
j_gene: TRBJ1-5
v_gene: TRBV4-2
d_gene: NA
CDR3aa: CASSQGNSNQPQHF
CDR3nt: TGTGCCAGCAGCCAAGGAAATAGCAATCAGCCCCAGCATTTT

abundance: NA
j_gene: TRBJ2-7
v_gene: TRBV4-3
d_gene: TRBD2
CDR3aa: CASSQDPLLGLAGGIGDYEQYF
CDR3nt: TGCGCCAGCAGCCAAGATCCTCTCCTCGGACTAGCGGGAGGAATAGGTGACTACGAGCAGTACTTC

abundance: NA
j_gene: TRBJ2-7
v_gene: TRBV18
d_gene: NA
CDR3aa: CASSLSGEQYF
CDR3nt: TGTGCCAGCTCTCTGTCCGGCGAGCAGTACTTC

abundance: NA
j_gene: TRBJ2-1
v_gene: TRBV28
d_gene: NA
CDR3aa: CASSLWTHSSYNEQFF
CDR3nt: TGTGCCAGCAGTTTATGGACTCATAGCTCCTACAATGAGCAGTTCTTC

abundance: once
j_gene: TRBJ2-1
v_gene: TRBV5-1
d_gene: TRBD2
CDR3aa: CASSLGEGTRLNEQFF
CDR3nt: TGCGCCAGCAGCTTGGGGGAAGGGACTAGATTGAATGAGCAGTTCTTC

abundance: NA
j_gene: TRBJ2-3
v_gene: TRBV10-3
d_gene: TRBD1
CDR3aa: CAIKEGDRGQSDTQYF
CDR3nt: TGTGCCATCAAAGAGGGGGACAGGGGGCAGTCAGATACGCAGTATTTT

abundance: NA
j_gene: TRBJ2-7
v_gene: TRBV7-9
d_gene: TRBD2
CDR3aa: CAQEDGLAGGTYEQYF
CDR3nt: TGTGCCCAGGAGGACGGGCTAGCGGGGGGAACCTACGAGCAGTACTTC

abundance: NA
j_gene: TRBJ2-5
v_gene: TRBV5-1
d_gene: NA
CDR3aa: CASSLTEQLETQYF
CDR3nt: TGCGCCAGCAGCTTGACAGAACAATTAGAGACCCAGTACTTC

abundance: NA
j_gene: TRBJ2-4
v_gene: TRBV28
d_gene: TRBD1
CDR3aa: CASSSWTGTLVAKNIQYF
CDR3nt: TGTGCCAGCAGTTCGTGGACAGGGACCCTTGTAGCCAAAAACATTCAGTACTTC